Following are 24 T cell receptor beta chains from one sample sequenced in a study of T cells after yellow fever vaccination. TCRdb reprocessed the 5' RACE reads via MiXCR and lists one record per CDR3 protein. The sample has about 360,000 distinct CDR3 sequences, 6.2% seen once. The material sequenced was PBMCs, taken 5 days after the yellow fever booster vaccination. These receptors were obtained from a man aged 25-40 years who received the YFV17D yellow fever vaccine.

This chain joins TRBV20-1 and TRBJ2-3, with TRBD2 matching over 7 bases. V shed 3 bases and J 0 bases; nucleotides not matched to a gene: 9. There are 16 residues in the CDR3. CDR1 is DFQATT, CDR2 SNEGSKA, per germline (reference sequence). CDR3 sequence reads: CSARWIAGASTDTQYF. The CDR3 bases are TGCAGTGCTAGGTGGATTGCGGGAGCAAGCACAGATACGCAGTATTTT.

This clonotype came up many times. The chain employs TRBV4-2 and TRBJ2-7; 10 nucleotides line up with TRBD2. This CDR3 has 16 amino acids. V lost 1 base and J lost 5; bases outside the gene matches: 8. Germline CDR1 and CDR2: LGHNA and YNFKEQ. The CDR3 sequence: CASSQVLLAGAHEQYF. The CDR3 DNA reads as TGTGCCAGCAGCCAAGTTCTTCTAGCGGGAGCACACGAGCAGTACTTC.

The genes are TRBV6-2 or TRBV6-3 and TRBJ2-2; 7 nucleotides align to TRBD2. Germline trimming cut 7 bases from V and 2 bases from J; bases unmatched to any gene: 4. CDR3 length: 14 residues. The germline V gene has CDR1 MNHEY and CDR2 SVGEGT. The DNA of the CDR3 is TGTGCCAGCACCCTGGGACTAAACACCGGGGAGCTGTTTTTT. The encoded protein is CASTLGLNTGELFF.

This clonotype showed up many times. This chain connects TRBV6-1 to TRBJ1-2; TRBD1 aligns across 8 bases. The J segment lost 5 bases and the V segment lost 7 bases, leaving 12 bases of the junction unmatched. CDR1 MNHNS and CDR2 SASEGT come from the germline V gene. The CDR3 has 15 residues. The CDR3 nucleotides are TGTGCCAGCATCTCCTCTGGACAGGGCGGATATGGCTACACCTTC. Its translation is CASISSGQGGYGYTF.

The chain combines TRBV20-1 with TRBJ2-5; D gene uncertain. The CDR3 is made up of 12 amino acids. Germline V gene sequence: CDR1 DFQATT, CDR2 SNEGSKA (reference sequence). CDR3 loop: CTPTTASETQYF. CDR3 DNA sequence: TGCACCCCTACTACCGCCAGTGAGACCCAGTACTTC.

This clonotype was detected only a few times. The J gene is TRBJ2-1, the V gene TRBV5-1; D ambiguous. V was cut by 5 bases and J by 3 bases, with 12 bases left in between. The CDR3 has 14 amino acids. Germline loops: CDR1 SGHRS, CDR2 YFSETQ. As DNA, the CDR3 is TGCGCCAGCAGTCGAGCTGATAGCTACAATGAGCAGTTCTTC. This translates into CASSRADSYNEQFF.

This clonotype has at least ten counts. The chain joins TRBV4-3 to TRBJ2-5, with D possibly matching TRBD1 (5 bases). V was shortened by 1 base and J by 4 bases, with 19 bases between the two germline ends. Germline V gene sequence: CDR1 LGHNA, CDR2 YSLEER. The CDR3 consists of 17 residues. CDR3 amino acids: CASSQGGVGPVGETQYF. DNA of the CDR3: TGCGCCAGCAGCCAAGGGGGTGTGGGGCCGGTAGGAGAGACCCAGTACTTC.

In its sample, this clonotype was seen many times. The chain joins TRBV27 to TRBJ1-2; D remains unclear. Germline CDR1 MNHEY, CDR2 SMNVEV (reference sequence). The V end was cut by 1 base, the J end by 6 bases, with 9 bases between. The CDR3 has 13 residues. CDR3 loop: CASSLYGRDGYTF. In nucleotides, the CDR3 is TGTGCCAGCAGTTTATATGGCAGAGATGGCTACACCTTC.

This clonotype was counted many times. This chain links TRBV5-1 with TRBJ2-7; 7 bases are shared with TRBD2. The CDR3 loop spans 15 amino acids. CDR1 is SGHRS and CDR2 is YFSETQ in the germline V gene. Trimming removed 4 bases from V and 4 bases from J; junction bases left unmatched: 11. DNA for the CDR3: TGCGCCAGCAGCGCCCTTGGGCTAGCGGAGTACGAGCAGTACTTC. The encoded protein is CASSALGLAEYEQYF. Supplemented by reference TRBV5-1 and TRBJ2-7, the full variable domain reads KAGVTQTPRYLIKTRGQQVTLSCSPISGHRSVSWYQQTPGQGLQFLFEYFSETQRNKGNFPGRFSGRQFSNSRSEMNVSTLELGDSALYLCASSALGLAEYEQYFGPGTRLTVT.

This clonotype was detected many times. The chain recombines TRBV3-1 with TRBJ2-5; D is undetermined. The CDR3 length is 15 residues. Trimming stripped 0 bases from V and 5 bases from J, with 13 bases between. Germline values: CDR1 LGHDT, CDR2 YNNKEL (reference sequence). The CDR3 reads CASSQDLGPRETQYF. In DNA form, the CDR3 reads TGTGCCAGCAGCCAAGATTTGGGCCCCCGGGAGACCCAGTACTTC.

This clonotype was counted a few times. The CDR3 reads CASGLVFQPQHF. Here the CDR3 DNA reads TGTGCTAGTGGTTTGGTCTTTCAGCCCCAGCATTTT. This chain links TRBV12-5 with TRBJ1-5; D remains ambiguous. Germline-derived CDR1 and CDR2 are LGHNT and FRNRAP. V lost 0 bases and J 6 bases, leaving 3 bases between the germline ends. The CDR3 runs to 12 residues.

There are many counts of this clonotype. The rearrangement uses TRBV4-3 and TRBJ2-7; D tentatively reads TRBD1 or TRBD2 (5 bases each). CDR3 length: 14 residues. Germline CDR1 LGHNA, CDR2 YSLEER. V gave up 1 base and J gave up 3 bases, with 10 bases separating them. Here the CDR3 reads CASSQVWGSYEQYF. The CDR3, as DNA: TGCGCCAGCAGCCAAGTTTGGGGGAGCTACGAGCAGTACTTC.

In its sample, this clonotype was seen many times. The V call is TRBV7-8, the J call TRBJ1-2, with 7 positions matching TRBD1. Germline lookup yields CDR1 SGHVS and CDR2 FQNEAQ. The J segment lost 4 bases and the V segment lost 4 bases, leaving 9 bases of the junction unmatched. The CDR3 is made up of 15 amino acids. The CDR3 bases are TGTGCCAGCAGCTCTCAGATCGACAGGGTCTATGGCTACACCTTC. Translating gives CASSSQIDRVYGYTF.

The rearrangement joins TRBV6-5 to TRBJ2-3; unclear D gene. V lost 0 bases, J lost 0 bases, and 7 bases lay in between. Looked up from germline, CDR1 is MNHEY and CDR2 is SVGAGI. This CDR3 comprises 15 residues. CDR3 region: CASSYSSASTDTQYF. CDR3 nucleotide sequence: TGTGCCAGCAGTTACTCGTCAGCCAGCACAGATACGCAGTATTTT.

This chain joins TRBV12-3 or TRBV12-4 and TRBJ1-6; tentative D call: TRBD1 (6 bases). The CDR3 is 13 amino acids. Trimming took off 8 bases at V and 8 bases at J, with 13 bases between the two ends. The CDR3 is CASSTNRDSPLHF. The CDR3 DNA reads TGTGCCAGCTCAACGAACAGGGATTCACCCCTCCACTTT.

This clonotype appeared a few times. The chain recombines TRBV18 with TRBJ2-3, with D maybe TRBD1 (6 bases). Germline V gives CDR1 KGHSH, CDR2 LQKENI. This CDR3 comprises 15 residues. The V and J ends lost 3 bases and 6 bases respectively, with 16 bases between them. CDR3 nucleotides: TGTGCCAGCTCACCTACGTCAGGGGCGCGGGATACGCAGTATTTT. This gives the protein CASSPTSGARDTQYF.

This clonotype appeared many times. The CDR3 protein is CASSLEGLGTEAFF. The CDR3 DNA reads as TGTGCCAGCAGCTTAGAGGGGTTAGGCACTGAAGCTTTCTTT. This chain joins TRBV7-2 and TRBJ1-1, with D possibly being TRBD1 (5 bases). CDR3 size: 14 residues. V was pared by 1 base and J by 4 bases, with 10 bases between. Germline CDR1 reads SGHTA; CDR2 reads FQGNSA. Supplemented by reference TRBV7-2 and TRBJ1-1, the full variable domain reads GAGVSQSPSNKVTEKGKDVELRCDPISGHTALYWYRQSLGQGLEFLIYFQGNSAPDKSGLPSDRFSAERTGGSVSTLTIQRTQQEDSAVYLCASSLEGLGTEAFFGQGTRLTVV.

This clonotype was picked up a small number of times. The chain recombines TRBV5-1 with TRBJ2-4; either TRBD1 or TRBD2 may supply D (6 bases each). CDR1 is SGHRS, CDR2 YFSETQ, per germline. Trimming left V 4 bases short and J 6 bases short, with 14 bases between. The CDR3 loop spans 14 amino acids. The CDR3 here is CASSPGEARNIQYF. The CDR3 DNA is TGCGCCAGCAGCCCAGGGGAGGCTCGAAACATTCAGTACTTC.

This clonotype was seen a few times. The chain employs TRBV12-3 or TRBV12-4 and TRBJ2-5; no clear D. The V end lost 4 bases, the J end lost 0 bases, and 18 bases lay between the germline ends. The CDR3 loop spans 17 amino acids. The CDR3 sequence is CASSCLVGCTYQETQYF. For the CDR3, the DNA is TGTGCCAGCAGTTGCTTGGTGGGTTGTACGTACCAAGAGACCCAGTACTTC.

CDR3 protein: CASSPERLTDTQYF. Here the CDR3 DNA reads TGTGCCAGCAGCCCGGAGAGGCTCACAGATACGCAGTATTTT. The chain has TRBV6-2 or TRBV6-3 and TRBJ2-3; D remains ambiguous. The CDR3 consists of 14 residues. Trimming removed 6 bases at V and 2 bases at J, with 12 bases between. Per the germline V gene, CDR1 is MNHEY and CDR2 is SVGEGT.

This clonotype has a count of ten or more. CDR3 DNA sequence: TGTGCCAGCAGCTTAGAGTCACGTAGGGGGAATGAGCAGTTCTTC. It yields the protein CASSLESRRGNEQFF. V and J are TRBV7-2 and TRBJ2-1; perhaps TRBD1 as D (6 bases). CDR1 and CDR2 (germline): SGHTA, FQGNSA. The V end was cut by 1 base, the J end by 7 bases, with 14 bases between. This CDR3 spans 15 amino acids.

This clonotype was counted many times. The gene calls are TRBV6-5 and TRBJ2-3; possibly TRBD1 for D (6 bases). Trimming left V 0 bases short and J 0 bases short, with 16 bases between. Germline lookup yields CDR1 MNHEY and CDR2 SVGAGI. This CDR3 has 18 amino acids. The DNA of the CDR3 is TGTGCCAGCAGTTACTCGATGGGAGTAGGGGGTAGCACAGATACGCAGTATTTT. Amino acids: CASSYSMGVGGSTDTQYF.

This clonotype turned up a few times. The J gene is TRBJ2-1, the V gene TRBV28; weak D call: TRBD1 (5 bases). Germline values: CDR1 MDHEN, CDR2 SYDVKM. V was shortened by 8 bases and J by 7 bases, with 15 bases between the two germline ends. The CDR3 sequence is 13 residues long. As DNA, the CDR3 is TGTGCCAGCCAGGGTGGGTTGCGGAATGAGCAGTTCTTC. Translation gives CASQGGLRNEQFF.

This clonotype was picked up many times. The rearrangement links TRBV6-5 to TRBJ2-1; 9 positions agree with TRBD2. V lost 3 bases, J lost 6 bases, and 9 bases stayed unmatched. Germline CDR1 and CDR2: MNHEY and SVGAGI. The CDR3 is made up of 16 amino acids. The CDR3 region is CASSYRRLAGTNEQFF. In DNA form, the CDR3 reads TGTGCCAGCAGTTATCGGCGGCTAGCGGGGACCAATGAGCAGTTCTTC.